This record looks at one TCR beta chain sequence and its context. Antigen unknown. Specified treatment: oral pan-JAK inhibitor, 5-10 mg twice daily. These data originate in a study of CD8+ T cells in alopecia areata. Whole-study context: Tofacitinib therapy lasting 6 to 18 months was followed by 6 months off drug. The study, taken as a whole, reports: Scalp samples also yield sequences from resident alphabeta T cells of normal skin. With tofacitinib ongoing, many expanded lesional clones persisted in both scalp and blood.

The CDR3 consists of 15 residues. The ends were cut back, 0 bases at V and 3 bases at J, with 15 bases in the middle. Germline CDR1 reads GTSNPN; CDR2 reads SVGIG (reference sequence). Sequencing templates came from extracted RNA that was reverse transcribed into cDNA. Clones were read by immunoSEQ multiplex PCR, and TCRdb kept only the in-frame ones, dropping some. This sample has over 150,000 clones, with roughly three fifths found just once. This specimen was CD4+ T cells sorted from blood, taken at week 4, from a patient treated with tofacitinib. This chain links TRBV30 with TRBJ2-7; TRBD1 or TRBD2 may be the D gene (7 bases each). The receptor comes from a human donor with alopecia areata. The CDR3 reads CAWSVLQGGRYEQYF. As DNA, the CDR3 is TGTGCCTGGAGTGTACTCCAGGGGGGGCGCTACGAGCAGTACTTC.